This entry features one T cell receptor (beta chain) sequence. Antigen specificity is unknown. The sample belongs to a study of cytotoxic CD8 clonotypes in ibrutinib-treated CLL. Whole-study context: The cohort had about a dozen relapsed/refractory and some 14 treatment-naive patients, 17 IGHV unmutated. Response samples were taken after a median about twelve months of treatment, range 6 to 36.

Cryopreserved PBMCs yielded approximately 2 micrograms of genomic DNA for TCR beta libraries. Using immunoSEQ multiplex PCR, the repertoire was profiled, and TCRdb retains in-frame clones only, with some absent. The sample consists of 110,000 to 150,000 clones, about three quarters of them appearing once. Study-wide results and caveats: Clonality was higher at ibrutinib response and returned toward baseline at progression.

The CDR3 is made up of 16 amino acids. Per germline, CDR1 SGHTA and CDR2 FQGNSA. V gave up 5 bases and J gave up 0 bases, with 17 bases separating them. The V call is TRBV7-2, the J call TRBJ2-7; D tentatively fits TRBD1 or TRBD2 (6 bases each). The TCR was taken from a human donor with chronic lymphocytic leukemia. The sequenced sample was PBMCs, obtained after 24 months of ibrutinib treatment. CDR3 in DNA: TGTGCCAGCAGCCCAGATGGGGGCGGGACCTCCTACGAGCAGTACTTC. This translates into CASSPDGGGTSYEQYF.